This T cell receptor beta chain originates from a study of blood T cell repertoires in COVID-19. Study as a whole: Some COVID-19 samples were acute and others convalescent; all came from the United States, Italy and Spain.

The CDR3 is made up of 15 amino acids. V gave up 0 bases and J gave up 7 bases, with 14 bases separating them. Per germline, CDR1 MNHEY and CDR2 SVGAGI. Measured with immunoSEQ multiplex PCR; TCRdb has only the in-frame clones, and not every one. The repertoire includes about 280,000 clones, roughly 85% of them detected once, and about an eighth sits in the top ten. The chain employs TRBV6-5 and TRBJ2-3, with D possibly TRBD2 on 6 matching bases. This clonotype was sampled from a human donor in a cohort sampled during active COVID-19. The sample consisted of peripheral blood. In nucleotides, the CDR3 is TGTGCCAGCAGTTACTCGAAGTCTGGGAGGAATACGCAGTATTTT. This sequence encodes CASSYSKSGRNTQYF.